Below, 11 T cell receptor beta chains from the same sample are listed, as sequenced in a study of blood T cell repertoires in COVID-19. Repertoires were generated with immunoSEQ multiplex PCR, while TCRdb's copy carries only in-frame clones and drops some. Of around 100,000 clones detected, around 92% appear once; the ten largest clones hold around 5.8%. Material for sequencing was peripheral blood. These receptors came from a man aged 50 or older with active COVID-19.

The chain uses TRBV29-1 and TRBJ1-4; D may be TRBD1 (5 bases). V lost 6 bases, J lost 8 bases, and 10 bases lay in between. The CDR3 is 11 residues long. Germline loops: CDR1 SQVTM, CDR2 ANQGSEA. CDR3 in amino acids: CSVYGGEKLFF. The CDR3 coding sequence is TGCAGCGTGTACGGGGGGGAAAAACTGTTTTTT.

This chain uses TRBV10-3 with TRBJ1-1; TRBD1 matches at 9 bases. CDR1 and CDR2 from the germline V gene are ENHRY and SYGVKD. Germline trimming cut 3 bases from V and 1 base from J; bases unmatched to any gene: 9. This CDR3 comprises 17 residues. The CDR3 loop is CAISERSPGQGNTEAFF. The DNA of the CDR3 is TGTGCCATCAGTGAAAGAAGTCCGGGACAGGGGAACACTGAAGCTTTCTTT.

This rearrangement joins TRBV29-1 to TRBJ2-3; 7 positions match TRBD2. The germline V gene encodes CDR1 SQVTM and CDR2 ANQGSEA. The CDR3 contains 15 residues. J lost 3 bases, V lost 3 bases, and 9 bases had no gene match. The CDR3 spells CSVEVGGSRTDTQYF. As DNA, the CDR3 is TGCAGCGTTGAGGTAGGCGGGAGTCGAACAGATACGCAGTATTTT.

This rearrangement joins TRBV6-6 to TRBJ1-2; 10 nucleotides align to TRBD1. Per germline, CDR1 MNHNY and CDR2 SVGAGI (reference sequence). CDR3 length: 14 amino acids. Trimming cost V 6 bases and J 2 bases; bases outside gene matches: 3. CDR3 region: CASRGQGDNYGYTF. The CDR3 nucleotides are TGTGCCAGCAGAGGACAGGGGGACAACTATGGCTACACCTTC.

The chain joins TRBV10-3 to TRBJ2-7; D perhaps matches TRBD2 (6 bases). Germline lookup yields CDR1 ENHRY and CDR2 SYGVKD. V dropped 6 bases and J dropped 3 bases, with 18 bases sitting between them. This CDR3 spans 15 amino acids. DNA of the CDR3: TGTGCCATCAGCACTCTTTCTAGCGCCAGCTACGAGCAGTACTTC. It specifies CAISTLSSASYEQYF.

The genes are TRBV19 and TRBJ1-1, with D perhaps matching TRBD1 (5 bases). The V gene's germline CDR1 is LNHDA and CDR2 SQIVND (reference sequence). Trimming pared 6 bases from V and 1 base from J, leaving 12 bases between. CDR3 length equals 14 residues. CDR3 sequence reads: CASSPGNRNTEAFF. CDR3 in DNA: TGTGCCAGTAGCCCAGGGAATCGGAACACTGAAGCTTTCTTT.

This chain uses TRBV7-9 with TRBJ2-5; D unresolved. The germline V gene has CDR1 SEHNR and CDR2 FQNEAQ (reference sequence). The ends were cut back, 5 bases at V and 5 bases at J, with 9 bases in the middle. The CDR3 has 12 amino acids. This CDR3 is CASSHPSETQYF. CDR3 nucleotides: TGTGCCAGCAGCCACCCCAGTGAGACCCAGTACTTC.

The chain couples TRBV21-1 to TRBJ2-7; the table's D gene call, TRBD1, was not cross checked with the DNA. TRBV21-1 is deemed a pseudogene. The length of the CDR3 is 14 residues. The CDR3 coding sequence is TGTGCCAGCACAGGCACCAACCCTACCTACGAGCAGTACTTC. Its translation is CASTGTNPTYEQYF.

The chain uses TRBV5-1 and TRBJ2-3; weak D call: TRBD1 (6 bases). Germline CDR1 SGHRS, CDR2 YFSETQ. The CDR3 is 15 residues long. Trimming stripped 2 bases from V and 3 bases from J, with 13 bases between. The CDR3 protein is CASSLLAGDTDTQYF. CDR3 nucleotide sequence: TGCGCCAGCAGCTTACTGGCAGGGGATACAGATACGCAGTATTTT.

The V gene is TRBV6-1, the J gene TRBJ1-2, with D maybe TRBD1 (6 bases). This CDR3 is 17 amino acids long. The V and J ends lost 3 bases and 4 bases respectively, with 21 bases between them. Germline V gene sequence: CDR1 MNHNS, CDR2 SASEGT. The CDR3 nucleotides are TGTGCCAGCAGTGACCGTCCCTTGTTATTGACAGGCTATGGCTACACCTTC. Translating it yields CASSDRPLLLTGYGYTF.

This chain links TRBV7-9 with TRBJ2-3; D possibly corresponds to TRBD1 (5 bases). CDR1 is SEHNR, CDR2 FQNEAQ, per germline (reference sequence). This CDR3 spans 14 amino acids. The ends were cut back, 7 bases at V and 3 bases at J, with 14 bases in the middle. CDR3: CASTLGRETDTQYF. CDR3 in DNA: TGTGCCAGCACATTAGGCAGGGAAACAGATACGCAGTATTTT.